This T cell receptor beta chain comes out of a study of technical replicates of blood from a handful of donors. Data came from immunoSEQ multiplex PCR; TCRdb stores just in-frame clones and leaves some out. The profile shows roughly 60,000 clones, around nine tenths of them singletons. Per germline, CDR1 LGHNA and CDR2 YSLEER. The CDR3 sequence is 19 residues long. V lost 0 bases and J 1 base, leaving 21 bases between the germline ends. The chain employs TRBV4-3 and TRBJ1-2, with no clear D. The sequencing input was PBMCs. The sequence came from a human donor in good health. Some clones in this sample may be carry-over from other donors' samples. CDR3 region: CASSQDLKRLGLGNYGYTF. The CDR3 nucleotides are TGCGCCAGCAGCCAAGATCTTAAGAGACTAGGCCTGGGTAACTATGGCTACACCTTC.